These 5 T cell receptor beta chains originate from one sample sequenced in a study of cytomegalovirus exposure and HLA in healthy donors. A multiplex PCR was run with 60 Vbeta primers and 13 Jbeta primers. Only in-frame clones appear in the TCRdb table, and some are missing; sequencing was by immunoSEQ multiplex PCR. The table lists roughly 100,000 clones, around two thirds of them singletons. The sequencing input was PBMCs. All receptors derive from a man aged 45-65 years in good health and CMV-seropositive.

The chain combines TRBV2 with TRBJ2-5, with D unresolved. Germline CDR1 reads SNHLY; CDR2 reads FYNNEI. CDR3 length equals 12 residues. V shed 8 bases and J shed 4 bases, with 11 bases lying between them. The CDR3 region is CASDATRETQYF. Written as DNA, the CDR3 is TGTGCCAGCGATGCTACGCGAGAGACCCAGTACTTC.

Written as DNA, the CDR3 is TGTGCCAGCAGCTTTAGCAGGGATGTGGCGTACTTC. Translation: CASSFSRDVAYF. This chain connects TRBV11-2 to TRBJ2-5, with TRBD1 as a possible D gene (5 bases). With 3 bases removed from V and 13 bases from J, the gap between germline ends came to 15 bases. CDR3 length: 12 residues. CDR1 is SGHAT and CDR2 is FQNNGV in the germline V gene.

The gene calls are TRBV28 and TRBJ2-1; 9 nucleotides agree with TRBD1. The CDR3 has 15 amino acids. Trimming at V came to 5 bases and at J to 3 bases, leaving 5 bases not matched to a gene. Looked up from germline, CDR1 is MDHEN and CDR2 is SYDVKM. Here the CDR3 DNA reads TGTGCCAGCAGTGCCGGGACAGGGATCTACAATGAGCAGTTCTTC. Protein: CASSAGTGIYNEQFF. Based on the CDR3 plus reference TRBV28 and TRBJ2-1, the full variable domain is DVKVTQSSRYLVKRTGEKVFLECVQDMDHENMFWYRQDPGLGLRLIYFSYDVKMKEKGDIPEGYSVSREKKERFSLILESASTNQTSMYLCASSAGTGIYNEQFFGPGTRLTVL.

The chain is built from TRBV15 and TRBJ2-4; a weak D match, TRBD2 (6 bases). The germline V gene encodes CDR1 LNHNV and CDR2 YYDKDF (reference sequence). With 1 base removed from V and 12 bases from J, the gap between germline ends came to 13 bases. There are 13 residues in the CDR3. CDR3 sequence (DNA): TGTGCCACCAGCAGAGTTTCGGGAGACAGTCAGTACTTC. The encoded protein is CATSRVSGDSQYF.

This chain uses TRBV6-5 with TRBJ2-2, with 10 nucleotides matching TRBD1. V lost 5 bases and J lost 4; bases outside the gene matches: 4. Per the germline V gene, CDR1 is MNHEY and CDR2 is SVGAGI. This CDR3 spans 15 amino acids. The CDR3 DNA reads TGTGCCAGCAGTCCAGGACAGGGGGTCACCGGGGAGCTGTTTTTT. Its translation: CASSPGQGVTGELFF.